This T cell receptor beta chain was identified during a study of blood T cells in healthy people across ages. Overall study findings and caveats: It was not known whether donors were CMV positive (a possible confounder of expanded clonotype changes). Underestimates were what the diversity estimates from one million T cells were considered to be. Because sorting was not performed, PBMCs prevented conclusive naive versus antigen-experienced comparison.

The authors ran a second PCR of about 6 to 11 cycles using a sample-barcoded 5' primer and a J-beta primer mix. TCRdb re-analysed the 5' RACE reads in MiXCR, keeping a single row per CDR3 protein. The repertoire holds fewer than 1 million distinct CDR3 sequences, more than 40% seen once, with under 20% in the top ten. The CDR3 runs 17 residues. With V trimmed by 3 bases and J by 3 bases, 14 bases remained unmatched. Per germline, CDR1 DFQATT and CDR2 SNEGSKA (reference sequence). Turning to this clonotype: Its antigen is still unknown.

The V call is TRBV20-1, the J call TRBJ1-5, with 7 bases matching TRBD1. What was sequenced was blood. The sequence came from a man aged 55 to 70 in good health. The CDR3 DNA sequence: TGCAGTGCTAGGGTGCAGGGGGTCCGTGTAATCAATCAGCCCCAGCATTTT. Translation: CSARVQGVRVINQPQHF.